This T cell receptor (beta chain) is from a study of control samples from healthy donors and cancer patients. Here immunoSEQ multiplex PCR was the method, and the copy in TCRdb shows in-frame clones only, minus some. The sample contains about 160,000 clones, 70% to 90% of which appear only once. Trimming cost V 7 bases and J 4 bases, with 10 bases left between them. Germline CDR1 is LGHDT and CDR2 is YNNKEL (reference sequence). The CDR3 is 13 amino acids. The sequence derives from a man in his thirties or forties in good health. Input material: blood. The chain has TRBV3-1 (or the pseudogene TRBV3-2) and TRBJ2-2; D perhaps matches TRBD1 (6 bases). The CDR3 coding sequence is TGTGCCAGCACCGTCAGGGGCACCGGGGAGCTGTTTTTT. This translates into CASTVRGTGELFF.